This T cell receptor beta chain was found in a study of blood T cell repertoires in COVID-19 (dated by TCRdb to 2020 to 2022). Broadly, across the study: Samples from collaborators originated in the United States, Italy and Spain and spanned both the acute and convalescent phases of COVID-19. The prospective study material was composed of cDNA or gDNA derived from T cells, B-cell-depleted T cells, or PBMCs. Subjects who had been exposed to COVID-19, were actively infected with it, or had recovered from it provided the deeply sampled blood TCRbeta repertoires that made up the dataset. Samples were obtained from the ongoing ImmuneRACE study (first 160 participants) and from some 1,200 subjects provided by 6 global collaborators. Nearly every sample came with metadata listing a de-identified subject ID, COVID-19 status, age in years and sex. A freely available public database, intended as a resource for researchers studying the immune response to SARS-CoV-2, is where the repertoires were released. Where HLA class I and class II types were available, the types were taken from metadata supplied by the sample provider, not from assay-based typing. Overall study results and their limits: The amount of clinical and demographic metadata varied by source and participant and was provided uncurated.

On this clone itself: Its antigen is unknown. Per-nucleotide qualities are absent, and no much larger clonotype sits a single base away.

The CDR3 holds 14 amino acids from the cysteine to the phenylalanine. Only the CDR3 DNA is retained, 42 bases long and in frame from the first base. V loses 6 bases of germline sequence and J loses 6 bases, and the interval between the two ends is 15 bases. The CDR1 and CDR2 encoded by the germline V gene are MNHEY and SVGAGI. TCRbeta CDR3 regions were amplified from genomic DNA by means of the immunoSEQ Assay, a bias-controlled multiplex PCR. As for how the authors treated the data: Within the assay, amplification of reference gene primers was used to estimate how many nucleated cells each sample contained. To quantify the absolute abundance of each unique TCRbeta CDR3 rearrangement, sequence reads were collapsed and filtered. Productive Simpson clonality was computed per sample as the square root of Simpson's diversity index over productive rearrangements. Here the immuneACCESS table is served through TCRdb, limited to in-frame sequences with V and J called. Missing clones are a known gap in these copies; in checked studies unresolved V genes cover under half, and the rest lacks a known reason. V, J and clone size are taken as reported in that table, and D and trimming were inferred from the DNA itself. In this sample the table shows 250,000 to 350,000 clones, about 93% of which occur a single time. The ten largest clones capture roughly 7% of the sample.

In Seattle, one collaborating source enrolled patients while the infection was active and tracked those patients longitudinally over the course of disease. The collaborating institutions used their own protocols to collect whole blood in K2EDTA tubes. For TCRbeta analysis, collaborator samples were shipped as frozen whole blood, as isolated PBMCs, or as DNA extracted from either sample type. The chain links TRBV6-5 with TRBJ1-5; a weak D assignment points to TRBD1 (5 bases agree). Specimen: peripheral blood. The TCR sequence derives from a woman between 25 and 40 years old with COVID-19, enrolled during active disease. At the DNA level, the sequence is TGTGCCAGCAGCACCCTTCGGGGGGGTCAGCCCCAGCATTTT. This gives the protein CASSTLRGGQPQHF.